This record looks at one TCR beta chain sequence and its context. This clonotype was observed many times. The clone's antigen remains unknown. No base quality information exists; no much larger clone differs at one position. This record comes from a study of T and B cells in COVID-19 patients (dated by TCRdb to the early 2020s). About the full investigation: Using TRB and IGH repertoire sequencing of peripheral blood, the study characterized adaptive immunity in COVID-19 patients who had active infection or had recovered. The recovered cohort included more than 15 patients who contributed under 25 samples, and most of those patients had mild to moderate COVID-19 that was managed on an outpatient basis. A median age of around 35 years was recorded in the recovered cohort versus roughly 72 years in the active-infection cohort. In the active-infection cohort, three fifths of the roughly 20 patients were critically ill and required mechanical ventilation or ECMO. Comorbidities linked to unfavorable COVID-19 outcome were present in most of the 20 patients in the active-infection cohort. The repository of TCR and BCR sequences included 55 to 75 time points from 40 or so patients, and more than 8 million TCR sequences were analysed. Two patients were included in both the recovered and active cohorts because samples were available from active disease and after recovery. For the repertoire analyses, the comparison was an age-matched reference group of roughly 38 healthy donors who were negative for COVID-19 antibodies. As many as 9 follow-up blood samples were taken per patient, and some of the samples covered different disease stages within the same individual. The paper as a whole reports these results and caveats: In patients with COVID-19, the usage of TRBV/TRBJ genes was reported to be strongly skewed. The recovered cohort had 2,400 or so exclusive TCR clusters, including 31 low-pGen clusters. In active COVID-19, TRB repertoires were highly clonal, while at recovery, diversity and richness increased above the levels seen in healthy donors. Few blood samples were available from mildly ill patients while symptoms were present or from severe cases at early time points. The cohort was considered too small to assess HLA contributions to COVID-19 susceptibility or severity. Specific T cell subsets (CD4+/Treg/CD8+) and sorted SARS-CoV-2-responsive or tetramer+ T cells had not yet been sequenced, and these experiments were ongoing. It was stated that prospective validation of the reported TCR clusters was required before the clusters could be put to clinical use.

Sequencing took place on an Illumina MiSeq. Multiplex PCR with BIOMED2 TRB-A/B primer pools was used to amplify TRB rearrangements. Two consecutive PCRs added Illumina-compatible adapters and 7-nucleotide sample barcodes to the amplicons. All library PCRs used Phusion HS II polymerase. The amplicons were purified from gel with the NucleoSpin Gel and PCR Clean-up kit, measured on Qubit, and then pooled at about 3.7 nM. Before Illumina next-generation sequencing, the quality of the amplicon pool was assessed on an Agilent 2100 Bioanalyzer. From the authors' description of their analysis: Annotation of TRB rearrangements was performed with MiXCR 3.0.8 using the default MiXCR reference library. Non-productive reads and sequences with fewer than 2 reads were excluded, and each unique CDR3 nucleotide sequence counted as one clone. Clonality, diversity, richness and V-J gene usage were computed in R 3.5.1. GLIPH2 was used to cluster TCRs by CDR3 similarity, and OLGA was used to calculate generation probabilities. Only GLIPH2 clusters with at least four unique TCR clonotypes present in at least three individuals were retained. TCRdb itself trimmed the public reads at Q25 with fastp, ran MiXCR and retained productive beta chains. Records with the same CDR3 protein are collapsed into one entry carrying the most frequent genes and DNA. The V and J calls were determined by TCRdb, not by the authors. This sample holds 24,000 or so distinct CDR3 sequences; 32% were observed only once. Clones ranked in the top ten supply 1.5% to 2% of the sample.

TRB repertoires were amplified using about 250-500 ng of genomic DNA isolated from blood. Sequenced material: blood. This clonotype was obtained from a human donor who had recovered from COVID-19.

The nucleotide sequence is given as TGTGCCATCAAGGGACAGGGGTGGACCGGGGAGCTGTTTTTT. Translated, it gives CAIKGQGWTGELFF. Recombination connected TRBV10-3 to TRBJ2-2, with 10 central nucleotides matching TRBD1. From the germline V gene, CDR1 is ENHRY and CDR2 is SYGVKD. Including cysteine and phenylalanine, the CDR3 has 14 amino acids. The only DNA kept is the CDR3, 42 bases in frame from the first base. V loses 7 bases at its end and J loses 5 bases; junction bases beyond the gene matches: 4.